This T cell receptor beta chain originates from a study of blood T cell repertoires in COVID-19. Study details: The analysed material was cDNA or gDNA that came from T cells, B-cell-depleted T cells, or PBMCs.

V lost 2 bases to trimming and J lost 6 bases, with 11 bases between them. In germline, CDR1 is SGDLS, CDR2 YYNGEE. The CDR3 spans 14 residues. Original methodology: Amplification of reference gene primers was used by the study to estimate nucleated cell counts. Profiling relied on immunoSEQ multiplex PCR, and the TCRdb table lists in-frame clones only, not all of them. For V, J and clone size, that table is used; D and trimming come from the DNA. The sample shows roughly 64,000 clones, approximately 70% of them seen only once. The sample comprised PBMCs or T cells enriched from blood (not recorded which). The gene calls are TRBV9 and TRBJ1-4, with D unresolved. This clonotype originated in a woman aged 55-69 years who had been exposed to COVID-19. This CDR3 reads CASSVGLRDEKLFF. The DNA of the CDR3 is TGTGCCAGCAGCGTGGGTCTCCGGGATGAAAAACTGTTTTTT.